This entry describes one T cell receptor beta chain. Its matching antigen is unknown. The assay ran at deep level. Generated by immunoSEQ multiplex PCR, the TCRdb table keeps only in-frame clones and is missing some. The profile covers about 1 million clones, with more than 65% appearing a single time and about 1.5% taken by the ten largest. The data originate from a study of shared clonotypes between healthy human individuals. Study findings and constraints: All-four-donor shared clonotypes had higher generation probabilities than non-shared clonotypes did. Owing to a small donor count, the genetic and exposure-history diversity represented was limited.

What was sequenced was memory CD4+ T cells sorted from blood. Subset noted: CD45RA-negative fraction. This receptor was taken from a man younger than 35 in good health.

The chain's CDR3 is CASSGTGGVYNSPLHF. The CDR3 DNA is TGTGCCAGTAGTGGGACAGGGGGCGTCTATAATTCACCCCTCCACTTT. The chain couples TRBV19 to TRBJ1-6, with 12 bases that match TRBD1. This CDR3 has 16 residues. Losses at the gene ends were 5 bases for V and 3 bases for J; bases not matched to a gene: 2. CDR1 and CDR2 from the germline V gene are LNHDA and SQIVND (reference sequence).